This T cell receptor beta chain was sequenced during a study of shared T cell receptors in the human thymus. Per the germline V gene, CDR1 is SGHRS and CDR2 is YFSETQ. V dropped 5 bases and J dropped 2 bases, with 14 bases sitting between them. The CDR3 spans 15 residues. The table came from immunoSEQ multiplex PCR; TCRdb's copy has only in-frame clones and leaves some out. The sample yields about 660,000 clones, 85% to 90% seen once. This sample was also put to use in a study of human thymus T cells. This second study says: Thymus pieces cut out during corrective heart surgery were the tissue that was used.

This chain links TRBV5-1 with TRBJ2-1; D possibly corresponds to TRBD2 (5 bases). The sample was thymocytes. The receptor was derived from a boy younger than two with a congenital heart defect. The CDR3 reads CASSPNQEAYNEQFF. Written as DNA, the CDR3 is TGCGCCAGCAGTCCCAACCAGGAGGCCTACAATGAGCAGTTCTTC.